This entry features one T cell receptor beta chain sequence. These data are taken from a study of technical replicates of blood from a handful of donors. Germline CDR1 is SGHRS and CDR2 is YFSETQ. This CDR3 region has 14 residues. V shed 7 bases and J shed 2 bases, with 15 bases lying between them. TCRdb keeps only in-frame clones here, not all; method: immunoSEQ multiplex PCR. The sample yields some 76,000 clones, roughly 94% seen once. The chain joins TRBV5-1 to TRBJ2-5, with D tentatively TRBD1 (5 bases). The receptor's source is a human donor in good health. Sequencing was performed on T cells isolated from PBMCs. Here the CDR3 reads CASGQWGPQETQYF. CDR3 nucleotides: TGCGCCAGCGGACAATGGGGTCCGCAAGAGACCCAGTACTTC.